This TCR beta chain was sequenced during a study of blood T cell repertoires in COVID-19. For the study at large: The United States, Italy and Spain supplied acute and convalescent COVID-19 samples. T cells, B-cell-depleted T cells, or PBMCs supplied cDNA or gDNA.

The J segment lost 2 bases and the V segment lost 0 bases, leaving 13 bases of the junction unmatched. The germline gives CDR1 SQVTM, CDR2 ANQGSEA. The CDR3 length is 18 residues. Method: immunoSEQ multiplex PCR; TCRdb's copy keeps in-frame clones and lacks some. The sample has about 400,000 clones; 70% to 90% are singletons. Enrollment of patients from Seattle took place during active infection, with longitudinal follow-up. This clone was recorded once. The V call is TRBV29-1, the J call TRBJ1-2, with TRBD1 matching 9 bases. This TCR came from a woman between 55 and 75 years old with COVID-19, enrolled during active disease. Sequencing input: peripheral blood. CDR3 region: CSVEDEYGRGQGNYGYTF. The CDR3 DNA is TGCAGCGTTGAAGATGAGTACGGAAGGGGACAGGGAAACTATGGCTACACCTTC.